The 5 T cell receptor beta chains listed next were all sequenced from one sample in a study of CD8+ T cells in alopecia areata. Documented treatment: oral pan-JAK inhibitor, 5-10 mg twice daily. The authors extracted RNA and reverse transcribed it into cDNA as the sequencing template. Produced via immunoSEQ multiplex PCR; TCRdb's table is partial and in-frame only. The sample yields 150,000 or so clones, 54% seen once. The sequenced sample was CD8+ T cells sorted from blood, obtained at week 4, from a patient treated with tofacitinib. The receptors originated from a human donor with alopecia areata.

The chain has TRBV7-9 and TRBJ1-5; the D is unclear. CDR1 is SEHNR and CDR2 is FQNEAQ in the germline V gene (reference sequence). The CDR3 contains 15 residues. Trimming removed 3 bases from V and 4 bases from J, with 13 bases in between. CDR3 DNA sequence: TGTGCCAGCAGCTTGGGAGGGCTGGGAAATCAGCCCCAGCATTTT. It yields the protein CASSLGGLGNQPQHF.

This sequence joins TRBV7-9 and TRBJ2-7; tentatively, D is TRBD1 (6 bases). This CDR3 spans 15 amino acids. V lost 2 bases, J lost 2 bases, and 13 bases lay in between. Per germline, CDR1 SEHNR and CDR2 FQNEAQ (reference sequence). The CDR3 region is CASSLSQGTTYEQYF. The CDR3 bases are TGTGCCAGCAGCTTATCACAGGGAACCACCTACGAGCAGTACTTC.

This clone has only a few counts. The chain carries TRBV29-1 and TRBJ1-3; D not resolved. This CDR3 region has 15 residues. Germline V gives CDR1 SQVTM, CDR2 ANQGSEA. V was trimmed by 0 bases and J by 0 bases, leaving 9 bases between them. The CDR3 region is CSVEDMATSGNTIYF. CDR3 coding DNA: TGCAGCGTTGAAGACATGGCTACCTCTGGAAACACCATATATTTT.

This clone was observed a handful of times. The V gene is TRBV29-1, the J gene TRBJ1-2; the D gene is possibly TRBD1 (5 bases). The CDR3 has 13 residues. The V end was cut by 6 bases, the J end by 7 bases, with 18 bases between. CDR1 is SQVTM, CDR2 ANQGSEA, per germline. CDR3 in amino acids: CSVFTQGLSGYTF. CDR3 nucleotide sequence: TGCAGCGTCTTTACCCAGGGACTTTCTGGCTACACCTTC.

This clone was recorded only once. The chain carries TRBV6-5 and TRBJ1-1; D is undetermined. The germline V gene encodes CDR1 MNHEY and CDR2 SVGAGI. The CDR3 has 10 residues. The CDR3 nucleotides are TGTTCCACCGGGAACACTGAAGCTTTCTTT. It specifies CSTGNTEAFF.